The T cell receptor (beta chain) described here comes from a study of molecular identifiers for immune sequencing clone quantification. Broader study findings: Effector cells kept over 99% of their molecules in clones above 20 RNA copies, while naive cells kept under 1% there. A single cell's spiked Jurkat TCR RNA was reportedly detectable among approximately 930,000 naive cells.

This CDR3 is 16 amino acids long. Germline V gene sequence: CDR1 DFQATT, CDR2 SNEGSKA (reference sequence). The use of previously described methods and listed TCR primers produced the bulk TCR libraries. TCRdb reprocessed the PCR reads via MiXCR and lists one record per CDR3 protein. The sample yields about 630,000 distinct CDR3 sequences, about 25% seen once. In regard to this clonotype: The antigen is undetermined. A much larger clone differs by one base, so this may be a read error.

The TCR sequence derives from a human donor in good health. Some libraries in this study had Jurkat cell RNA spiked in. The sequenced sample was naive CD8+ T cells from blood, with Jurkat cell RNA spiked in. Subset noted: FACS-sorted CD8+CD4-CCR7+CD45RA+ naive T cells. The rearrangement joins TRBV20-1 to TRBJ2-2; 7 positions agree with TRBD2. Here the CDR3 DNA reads TGCAGTGCTAGAGAGAGGCGGGAGTGGGCCACCGAGGAGCTGTTTTTT. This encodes CSARERREWATEELFF.